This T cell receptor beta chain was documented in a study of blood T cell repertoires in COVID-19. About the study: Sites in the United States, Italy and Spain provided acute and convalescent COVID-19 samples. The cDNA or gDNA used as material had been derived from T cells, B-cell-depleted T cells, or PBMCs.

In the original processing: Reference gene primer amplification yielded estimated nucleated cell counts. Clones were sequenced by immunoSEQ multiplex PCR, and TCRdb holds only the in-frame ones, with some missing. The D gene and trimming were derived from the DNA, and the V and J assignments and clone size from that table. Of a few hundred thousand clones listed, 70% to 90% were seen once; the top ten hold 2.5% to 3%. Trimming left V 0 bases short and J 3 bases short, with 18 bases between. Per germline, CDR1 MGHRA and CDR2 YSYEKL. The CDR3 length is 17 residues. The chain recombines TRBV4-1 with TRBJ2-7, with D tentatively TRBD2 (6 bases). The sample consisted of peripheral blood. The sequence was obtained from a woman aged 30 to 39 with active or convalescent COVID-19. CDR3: CASSQDLARGTYYEQYF. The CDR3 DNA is TGCGCCAGCAGCCAAGATTTAGCTCGGGGGACCTACTACGAGCAGTACTTC.